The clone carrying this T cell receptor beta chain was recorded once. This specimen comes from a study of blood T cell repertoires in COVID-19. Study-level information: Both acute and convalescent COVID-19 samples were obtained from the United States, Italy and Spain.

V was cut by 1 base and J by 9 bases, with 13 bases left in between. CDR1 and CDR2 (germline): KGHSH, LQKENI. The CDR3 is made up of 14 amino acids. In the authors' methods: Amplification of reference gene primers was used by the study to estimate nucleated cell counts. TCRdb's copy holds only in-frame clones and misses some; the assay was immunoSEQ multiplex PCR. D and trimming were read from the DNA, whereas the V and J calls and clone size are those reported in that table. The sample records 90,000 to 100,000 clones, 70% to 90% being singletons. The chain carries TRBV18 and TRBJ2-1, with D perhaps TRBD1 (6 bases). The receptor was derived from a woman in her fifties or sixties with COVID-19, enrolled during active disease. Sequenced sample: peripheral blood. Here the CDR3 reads CASSPLPGELEQFF. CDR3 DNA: TGTGCCAGCTCACCACTCCCAGGGGAACTTGAGCAGTTCTTC. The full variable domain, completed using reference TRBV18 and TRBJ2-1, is NAGVMQNPRHLVRRRGQEARLRCSPMKGHSHVYWYRQLPEEGLKFMVYLQKENIIDESGMPKERFSAEFPKEGPSILRIQQVVRGDSAAYFCASSPLPGELEQFFGPGTRLTVL.